Listed here is a single T cell receptor beta chain. This sample stems from a study of blood T cell repertoires in COVID-19. Assay used: immunoSEQ multiplex PCR; TCRdb lists only in-frame clones, some missing. The data hold some 130,000 clones, with around four fifths observed a single time. Trimming cost V 4 bases and J 0 bases; bases outside gene matches: 1. The germline CDR1 and CDR2 sequences are MNHNY and SVGAGI (reference sequence). CDR3 length: 14 residues. The specimen was PBMCs or T cells enriched from blood (not recorded which). The rearrangement joins TRBV6-6 to TRBJ2-3; the match to TRBD2 covers 7 bases. This clonotype originated in a man between 35 and 55 years old with acute COVID-19. CDR3 coding DNA: TGTGCCAGCAGTTCGCGGGGGAGCACAGATACGCAGTATTTT. This codes for CASSSRGSTDTQYF.